This TCR beta chain appears in the sequencing data of a study of T cells in Graves' hyperthyroidism and ophthalmopathy. Study conclusions and caveats: With a median lead of about six months before onset, the model predicted ophthalmopathy.

Stability of Graves' hyperthyroidism was defined as absent ophthalmopathy progression within 18 months. This clonotype was recorded many times. Its specificity is unknown. Germline V gene sequence: CDR1 SGHVS, CDR2 FNYEAQ. This CDR3 is 17 amino acids long. With V trimmed by 0 bases and J by 5 bases, 12 bases remained unmatched. Amplified TCR beta CDR3 regions derived from RNA transcripts. With the HTBI primer set, the TCR CDR3 went through a first round of RT-PCR. A single record per CDR3 protein comes from TCRdb applying MiXCR to the multiplex PCR reads. This repertoire shows just under 750,000 distinct CDR3 sequences, roughly 32% found once; its top ten account for around 32%.

This sequence was found in a woman aged 40 to 50 with Graves' hyperthyroidism. Sequenced sample: blood. V and J are TRBV7-6 and TRBJ1-1; 7 bases match TRBD1. The CDR3 sequence is CASSLAPRGHSGTEAFF. For the CDR3, the DNA is TGTGCCAGCAGCTTAGCTCCAAGGGGGCACAGCGGGACTGAAGCTTTCTTT. Based on the CDR3 plus reference TRBV7-6 and TRBJ1-1, the full variable domain is GAGVSQSPRYKVTKRGQDVALRCDPISGHVSLYWYRQALGQGPEFLTYFNYEAQQDKSGLPNDRFSAERPEGSISTLTIQRTEQRDSAMYRCASSLAPRGHSGTEAFFGQGTRLTVV.